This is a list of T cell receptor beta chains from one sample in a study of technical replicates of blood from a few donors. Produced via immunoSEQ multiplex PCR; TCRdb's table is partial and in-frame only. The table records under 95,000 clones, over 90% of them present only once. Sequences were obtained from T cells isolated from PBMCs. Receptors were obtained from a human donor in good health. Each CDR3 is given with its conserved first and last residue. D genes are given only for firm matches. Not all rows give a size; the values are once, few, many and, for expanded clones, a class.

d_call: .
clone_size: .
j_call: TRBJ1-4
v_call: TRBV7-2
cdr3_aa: CASSSSSGLAGKLFF

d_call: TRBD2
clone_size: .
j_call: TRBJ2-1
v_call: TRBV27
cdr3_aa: CASSEGLAGAAYNEQFF

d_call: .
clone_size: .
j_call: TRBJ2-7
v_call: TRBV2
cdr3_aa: CARATGSPYEQYF

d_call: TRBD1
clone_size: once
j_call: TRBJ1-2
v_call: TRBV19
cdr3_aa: CASSIGGQGVYGYTF

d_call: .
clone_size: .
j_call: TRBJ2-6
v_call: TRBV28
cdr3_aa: CASSPLRAGANVLTF

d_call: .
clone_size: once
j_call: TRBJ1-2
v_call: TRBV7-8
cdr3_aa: CASSLVGGSGYTF

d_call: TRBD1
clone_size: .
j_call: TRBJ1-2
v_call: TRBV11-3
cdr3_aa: CASVQTGTGRTRHSGYTF

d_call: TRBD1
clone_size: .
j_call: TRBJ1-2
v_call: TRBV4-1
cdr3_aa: CASSQVTTGDGYTF

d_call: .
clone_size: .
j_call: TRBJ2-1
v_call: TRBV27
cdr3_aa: CASSSTSSNEQFF

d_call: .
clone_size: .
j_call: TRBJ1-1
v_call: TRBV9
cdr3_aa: CASSVGPYMGGRDTEAFF

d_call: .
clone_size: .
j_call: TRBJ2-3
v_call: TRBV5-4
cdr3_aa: CASSLPPYTDTQYF

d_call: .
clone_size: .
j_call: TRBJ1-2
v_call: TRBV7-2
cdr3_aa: CASSLQGGGYGYTF

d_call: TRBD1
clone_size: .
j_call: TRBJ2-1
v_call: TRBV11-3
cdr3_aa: CASSLDLGRGLGNEQFF

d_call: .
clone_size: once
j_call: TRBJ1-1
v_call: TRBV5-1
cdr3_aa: CASSLGATNTEAFF

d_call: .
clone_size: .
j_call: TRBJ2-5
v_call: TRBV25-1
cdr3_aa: CASSETPPRRTGETQYF

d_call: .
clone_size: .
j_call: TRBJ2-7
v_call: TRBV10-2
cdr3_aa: CASSETGIYEQYF